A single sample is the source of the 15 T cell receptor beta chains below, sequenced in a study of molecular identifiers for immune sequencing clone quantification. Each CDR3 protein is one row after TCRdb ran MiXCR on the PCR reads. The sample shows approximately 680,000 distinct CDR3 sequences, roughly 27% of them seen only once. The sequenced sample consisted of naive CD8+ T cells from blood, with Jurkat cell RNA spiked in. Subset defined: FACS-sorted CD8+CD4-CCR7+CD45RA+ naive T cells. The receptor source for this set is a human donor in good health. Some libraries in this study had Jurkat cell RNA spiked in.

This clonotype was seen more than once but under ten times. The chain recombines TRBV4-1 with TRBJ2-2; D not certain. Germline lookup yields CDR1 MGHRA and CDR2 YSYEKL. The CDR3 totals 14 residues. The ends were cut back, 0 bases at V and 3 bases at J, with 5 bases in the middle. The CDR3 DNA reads TGCGCCAGCAGCCAAGAGGTTTACACCGGGGAGCTGTTTTTT. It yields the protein CASSQEVYTGELFF.

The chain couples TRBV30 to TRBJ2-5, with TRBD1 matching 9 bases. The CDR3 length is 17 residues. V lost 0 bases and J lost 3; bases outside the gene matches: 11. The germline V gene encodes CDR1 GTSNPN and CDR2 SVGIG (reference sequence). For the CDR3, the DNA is TGTGCCTGGAGTGTAGGATCGACAGGGGGTGGGAAAGAGACCCAGTACTTC. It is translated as CAWSVGSTGGGKETQYF.

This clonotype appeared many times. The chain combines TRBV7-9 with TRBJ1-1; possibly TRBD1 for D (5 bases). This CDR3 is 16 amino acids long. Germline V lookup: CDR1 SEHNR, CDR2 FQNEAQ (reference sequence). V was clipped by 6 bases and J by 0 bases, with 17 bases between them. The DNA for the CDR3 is TGTGCCAGCAGAGCGGGGCGCGGGTTTATGAACACTGAAGCTTTCTTT. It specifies CASRAGRGFMNTEAFF.

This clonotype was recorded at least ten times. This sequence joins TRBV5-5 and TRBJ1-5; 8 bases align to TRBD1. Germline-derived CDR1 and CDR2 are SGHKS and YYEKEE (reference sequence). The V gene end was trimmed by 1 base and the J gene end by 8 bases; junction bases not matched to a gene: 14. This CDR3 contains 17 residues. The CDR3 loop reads CASSLKGTGGSREPQHF. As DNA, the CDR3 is TGTGCCAGCAGCTTGAAAGGGACAGGTGGTTCTCGGGAGCCCCAGCATTTT.

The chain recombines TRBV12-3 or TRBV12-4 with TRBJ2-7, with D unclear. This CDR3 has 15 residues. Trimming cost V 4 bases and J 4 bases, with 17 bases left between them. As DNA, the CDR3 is TGTGCCAGCAGTTCTGACGGACGGAACGGTTACGAGCAGTACTTC. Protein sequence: CASSSDGRNGYEQYF.

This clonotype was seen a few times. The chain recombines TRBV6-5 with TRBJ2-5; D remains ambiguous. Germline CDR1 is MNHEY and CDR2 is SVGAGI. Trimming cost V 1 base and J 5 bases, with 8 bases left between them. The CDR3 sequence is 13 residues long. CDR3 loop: CASSYLRAETQYF. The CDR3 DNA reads TGTGCCAGCAGTTACTTAAGGGCTGAGACCCAGTACTTC.

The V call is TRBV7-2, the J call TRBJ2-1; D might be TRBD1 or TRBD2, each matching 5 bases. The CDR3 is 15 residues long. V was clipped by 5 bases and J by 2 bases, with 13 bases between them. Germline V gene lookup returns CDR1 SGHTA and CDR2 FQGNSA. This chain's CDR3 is CASSDRDHPYNEQFF. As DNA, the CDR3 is TGTGCCAGCAGCGACCGGGACCACCCCTACAATGAGCAGTTCTTC.

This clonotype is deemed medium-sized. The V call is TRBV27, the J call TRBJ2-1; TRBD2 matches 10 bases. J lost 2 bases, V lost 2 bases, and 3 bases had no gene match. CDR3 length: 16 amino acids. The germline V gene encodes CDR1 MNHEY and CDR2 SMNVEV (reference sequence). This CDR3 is CASSLTSGATYNEQFF. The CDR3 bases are TGTGCCAGCAGTTTAACTAGCGGGGCCACCTACAATGAGCAGTTCTTC.

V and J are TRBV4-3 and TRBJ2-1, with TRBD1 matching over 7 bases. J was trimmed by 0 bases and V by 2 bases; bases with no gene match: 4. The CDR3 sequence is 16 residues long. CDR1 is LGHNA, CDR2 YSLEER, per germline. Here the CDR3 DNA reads TGCGCCAGCAGCCAATTCAACAGGGGCTCCTACAATGAGCAGTTCTTC. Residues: CASSQFNRGSYNEQFF.

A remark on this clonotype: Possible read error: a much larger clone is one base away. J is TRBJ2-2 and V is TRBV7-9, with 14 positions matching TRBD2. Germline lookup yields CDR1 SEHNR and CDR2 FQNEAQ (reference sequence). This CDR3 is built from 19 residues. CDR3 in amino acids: CASSLAGTSGRANTGELLF. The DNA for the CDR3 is TGTGCCAGCAGCTTAGCCGGGACTAGCGGGAGAGCGAACACCGGGGAGCTGTTATTT.

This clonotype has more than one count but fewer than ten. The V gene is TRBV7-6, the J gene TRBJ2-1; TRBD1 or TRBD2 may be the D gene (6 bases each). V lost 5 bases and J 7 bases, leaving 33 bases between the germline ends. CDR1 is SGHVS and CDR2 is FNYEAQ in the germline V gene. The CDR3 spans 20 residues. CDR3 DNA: TGTGCCAGCAGCCCAAGAGGCGGGACACCTCTTCCGGGAGTGGTTAATGAGCAGTTCTTC. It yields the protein CASSPRGGTPLPGVVNEQFF.

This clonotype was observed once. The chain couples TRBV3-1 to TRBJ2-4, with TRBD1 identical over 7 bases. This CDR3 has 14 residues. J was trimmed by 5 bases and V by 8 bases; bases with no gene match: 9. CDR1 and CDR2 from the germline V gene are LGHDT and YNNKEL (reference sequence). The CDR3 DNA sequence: TGTGCCAGCCGCCTGACCGGGACAGAAAACATTCAGTACTTC. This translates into CASRLTGTENIQYF.

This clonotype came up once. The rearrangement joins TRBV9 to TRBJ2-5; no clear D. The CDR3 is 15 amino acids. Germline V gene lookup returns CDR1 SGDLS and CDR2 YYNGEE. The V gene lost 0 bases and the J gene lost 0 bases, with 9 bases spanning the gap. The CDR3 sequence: CASSVEGSDQETQYF. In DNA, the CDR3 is TGTGCCAGCAGCGTAGAAGGGTCCGACCAAGAGACCCAGTACTTC.

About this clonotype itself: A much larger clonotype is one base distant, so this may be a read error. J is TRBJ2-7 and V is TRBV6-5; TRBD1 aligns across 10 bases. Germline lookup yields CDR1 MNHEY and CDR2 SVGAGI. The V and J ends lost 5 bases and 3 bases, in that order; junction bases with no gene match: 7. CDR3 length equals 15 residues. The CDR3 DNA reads TGTGCCAGCAGTCCAGGGACAGGGGTGTACTACGAGCAGTACTTC. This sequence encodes CASSPGTGVYYEQYF.

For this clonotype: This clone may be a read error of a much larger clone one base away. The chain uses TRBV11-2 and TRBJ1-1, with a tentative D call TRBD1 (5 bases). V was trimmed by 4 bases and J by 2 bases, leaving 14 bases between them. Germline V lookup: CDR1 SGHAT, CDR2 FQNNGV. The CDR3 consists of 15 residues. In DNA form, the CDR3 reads TGTGCCAGCAGCTCGTCTCGACAGCTAAACACTGAAGCTTTCTTT. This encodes CASSSSRQLNTEAFF. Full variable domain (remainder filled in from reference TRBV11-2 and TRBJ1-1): EAGVAQSPRYKIIEKRQSVAFWCNPISGHATLYWYQQILGQGPKLLIQFQNNGVVDDSQLPKDRFSAERLKGVDSTLKIQPAKLEDSAVYLCASSSSRQLNTEAFFGQGTRLTVV.